This is a list of T cell receptor beta chains from one sample in a study of cytomegalovirus exposure and HLA in healthy donors. Profiling relied on immunoSEQ multiplex PCR, and the TCRdb table lists in-frame clones only, not all of them. This sample has around 120,000 clones, with about 80% found just once. Sequencing was performed on PBMCs. The receptors were sampled from a female donor in good health and CMV-seropositive. Both conserved end residues are part of each CDR3. D genes are given only for firm matches. The size entry is marked missing in some rows and otherwise reads once, few, many or a size class.

v_gene,abundance,d_gene,j_gene,CDR3aa,CDR3nt
TRBV9,-,-,TRBJ2-7,CASSVDSRGEQYF,TGTGCCAGCAGCGTAGATTCCCGCGGCGAGCAGTACTTC
TRBV4-3,many,TRBD1,TRBJ1-1,CASSQGSTGGTEAFF,TGCGCCAGCAGCCAAGGATCTACAGGGGGGACTGAAGCTTTCTTT
TRBV5-1,-,-,TRBJ2-7,CASSPETGPYEQYF,TGCGCCAGCAGCCCAGAGACAGGTCCCTACGAGCAGTACTTC
TRBV19,-,TRBD1,TRBJ1-4,CASSTGTDGEKLFF,TGTGCCAGTAGTACAGGGACAGACGGAGAAAAACTGTTTTTT
TRBV9,-,-,TRBJ1-3,CASNRGNSGNTIYF,TGTGCCAGCAATAGGGGCAACTCTGGAAACACCATATATTTT
TRBV9,-,TRBD2,TRBJ2-5,CASSSGGALLETQYF,TGTGCCAGCTCTAGCGGGGGGGCGCTTCTAGAGACCCAGTACTTC
TRBV6-5,once,-,TRBJ1-2,CASSYGGNYGYTF,TGTGCCAGCAGTTACGGAGGTAACTATGGCTACACCTTC
TRBV6-1,once,-,TRBJ2-7,CASSEGGLSEQYF,TGTGCCAGCAGCGAAGGGGGGCTGAGCGAGCAGTACTTC
TRBV9,-,TRBD1,TRBJ2-7,CASSNPGQGDSYEQYF,TGTGCCAGCAGTAACCCGGGACAGGGGGACTCCTACGAGCAGTACTTC
TRBV5-5,many,-,TRBJ1-1,CASSLVTGSRAFF,TGTGCCAGCAGCTTGGTTACAGGGTCACGAGCTTTCTTT
TRBV19,-,-,TRBJ2-7,CASSPRTGLTYEQYF,TGTGCCAGTAGCCCCAGGACTGGACTTACCTACGAGCAGTACTTC
TRBV5-1,few,-,TRBJ1-1,CASSIDRPSTEAFF,TGCGCCAGCAGCATAGACAGGCCCAGCACTGAAGCTTTCTTT
TRBV7-2,-,-,TRBJ1-1,CASSRAYRNTEAFF,TGTGCCAGCAGCCGCGCTTACCGGAACACTGAAGCTTTCTTT
TRBV27,-,TRBD1,TRBJ1-2,CASRTRLRGRSYGYTF,TGTGCCAGCAGGACACGACTCAGGGGGCGAAGCTATGGCTACACCTTC
TRBV10-3,once,TRBD1,TRBJ1-4,CASGQGVTTNEKLFF,TGTGCCTCCGGACAGGGAGTAACAACTAATGAAAAACTGTTTTTT
TRBV27,-,TRBD1,TRBJ1-2,CASSLSAQGNGYTF,TGTGCCAGCAGTTTATCGGCACAGGGGAACGGCTACACCTTC
TRBV4-3,-,-,TRBJ2-7,CASSRAAAEGTYEQYF,TGCGCCAGCAGCCGAGCCGCCGCGGAGGGCACCTACGAGCAGTACTTC
TRBV7-6,few,TRBD2,TRBJ2-3,CASSPLSGGDTDTQYF,TGTGCCAGCAGCCCGCTAAGCGGGGGGGACACAGATACGCAGTATTTT
TRBV28,-,-,TRBJ2-5,CASSSGKETQYF,TGTGCCAGCAGTTCAGGGAAAGAGACCCAGTACTTC
TRBV18,once,-,TRBJ1-1,CASSPLSEVMNTEAFF,TGTGCCAGCTCACCATTATCGGAGGTCATGAACACTGAAGCTTTCTTT
TRBV27,-,TRBD1,TRBJ1-2,CASSLSGQAGDYGYTF,TGTGCCAGCAGTTTATCGGGACAGGCGGGGGACTATGGCTACACCTTC
TRBV2,-,-,TRBJ1-2,CASRGSGQNYGYTF,TGTGCCAGCAGGGGCTCCGGACAGAACTATGGCTACACCTTC
TRBV5-6,-,TRBD1,TRBJ1-2,CASSSWDRSHYGYTF,TGTGCCAGCAGCTCCTGGGACAGGAGCCACTATGGCTACACCTTC
TRBV7-9,-,-,TRBJ1-2,CASSPGLSSLSGYGYTF,TGTGCCAGCAGCCCAGGGTTATCGAGCCTTAGTGGCTATGGCTACACCTTC
TRBV6-5,few,-,TRBJ2-2,CASSFMSPGELFF,TGTGCCAGCAGTTTCATGTCCCCCGGGGAGCTGTTTTTT
TRBV5-1,few,TRBD1,TRBJ1-1,CASSSQGGNEAFF,TGCGCCAGCAGCTCACAGGGGGGCAACGAAGCTTTCTTT
TRBV28,-,-,TRBJ1-4,CASSLAPALGAEKLFF,TGTGCCAGCAGTTTAGCTCCGGCACTGGGGGCTGAAAAACTGTTTTTT
TRBV27,-,TRBD2,TRBJ2-1,CASISTGLAGGVASNEQFF,TGTGCCAGCATTTCGACGGGACTAGCGGGGGGGGTCGCTTCGAATGAGCAGTTCTTC
TRBV30,-,-,TRBJ1-2,CAWSVLGANYGYTF,TGTGCCTGGAGTGTACTGGGAGCTAACTATGGCTACACCTTC
TRBV7-9,few,TRBD1,TRBJ1-4,CASSFPGQGNEKLFF,TGTGCCAGCAGCTTCCCGGGACAGGGTAATGAAAAACTGTTTTTT
TRBV15,-,-,TRBJ1-3,CATSRDRADTIYF,TGTGCCACCAGCAGAGACAGGGCGGACACCATATATTTT
TRBV7-9,-,TRBD1,TRBJ1-2,CASSLGQGFVEYGYTF,TGTGCCAGCAGCTTGGGACAGGGGTTTGTCGAGTATGGCTACACCTTC
TRBV6-1,-,TRBD2,TRBJ2-7,CASKGLAAPYEQYF,TGTGCCAGCAAGGGACTAGCGGCCCCCTACGAGCAGTACTTC
TRBV28,-,TRBD1,TRBJ1-1,CASRSGQLNTEAFF,TGTGCCAGCAGGTCGGGACAGCTGAACACTGAAGCTTTCTTT
TRBV5-8,-,TRBD1,TRBJ2-3,CASSQGQGADTQYF,TGTGCCAGCAGCCAGGGACAGGGCGCAGATACGCAGTATTTT
TRBV30,-,-,TRBJ1-2,CAWSLTGLGGYTF,TGTGCCTGGAGCCTGACAGGATTGGGAGGCTACACCTTC
TRBV18,-,TRBD1,TRBJ2-1,CASSPGQGISDEQFF,TGTGCCAGCTCACCGGGACAGGGAATTTCGGATGAGCAGTTCTTC
TRBV19,-,TRBD1,TRBJ2-7,CASSIFPGQGPEQYF,TGTGCCAGTAGTATATTCCCGGGACAGGGTCCCGAGCAGTACTTC
TRBV30,-,-,TRBJ1-4,CAWSPTSTRGKLFF,TGTGCCTGGAGTCCCACCTCAACTCGGGGAAAACTGTTTTTT
TRBV14,-,-,TRBJ1-1,CASTPGAGNTEAFF,TGTGCCAGCACCCCCGGGGCGGGGAATACTGAAGCTTTCTTT
TRBV28,-,TRBD1,TRBJ2-7,CASSLSTGGSYEQYF,TGTGCCAGCAGTTTATCGACAGGGGGATCCTACGAGCAGTACTTC
TRBV19,-,-,TRBJ1-2,CASGDPGIYGYTF,TGTGCCAGTGGAGATCCAGGGATCTATGGCTACACCTTC
TRBV30,few,TRBD2,TRBJ2-1,CAWSTGGAGGQRNEQFF,TGTGCCTGGAGTACCGGCGGAGCGGGGGGGCAGAGGAATGAGCAGTTCTTC
TRBV10-2,few,-,TRBJ1-1,CASSEGTLTEAFF,TGCGCCAGCAGTGAGGGGACATTGACTGAAGCTTTCTTT